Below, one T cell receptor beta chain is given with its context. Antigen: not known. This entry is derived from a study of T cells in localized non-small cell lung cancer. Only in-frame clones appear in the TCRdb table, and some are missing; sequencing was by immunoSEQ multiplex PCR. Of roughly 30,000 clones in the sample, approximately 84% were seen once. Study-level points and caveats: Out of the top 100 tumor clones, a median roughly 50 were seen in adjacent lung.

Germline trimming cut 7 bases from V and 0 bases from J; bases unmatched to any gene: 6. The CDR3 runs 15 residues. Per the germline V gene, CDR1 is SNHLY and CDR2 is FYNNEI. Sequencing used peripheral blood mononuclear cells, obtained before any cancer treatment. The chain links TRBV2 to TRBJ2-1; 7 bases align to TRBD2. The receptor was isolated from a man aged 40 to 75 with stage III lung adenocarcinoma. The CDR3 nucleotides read TGTGCCAGCATCATGGGGGGGACCTCCTACAATGAGCAGTTCTTC. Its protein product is CASIMGGTSYNEQFF.